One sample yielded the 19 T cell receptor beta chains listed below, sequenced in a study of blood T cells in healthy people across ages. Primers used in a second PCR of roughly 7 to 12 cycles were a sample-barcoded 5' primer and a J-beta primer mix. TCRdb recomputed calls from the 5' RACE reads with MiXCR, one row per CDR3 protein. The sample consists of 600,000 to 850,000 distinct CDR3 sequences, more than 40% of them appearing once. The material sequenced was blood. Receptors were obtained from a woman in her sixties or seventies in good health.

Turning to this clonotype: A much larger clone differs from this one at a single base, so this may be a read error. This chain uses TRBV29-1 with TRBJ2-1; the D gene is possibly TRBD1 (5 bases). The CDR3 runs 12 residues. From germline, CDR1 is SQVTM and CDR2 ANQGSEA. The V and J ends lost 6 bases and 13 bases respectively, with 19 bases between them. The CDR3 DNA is TGCAGCGTCAACGGACAAGGAGAGACCCAGTTCTTC. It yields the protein CSVNGQGETQFF.

The DNA of the CDR3 is TGTGCCAGCAGCCCTGGGGCAGAGGGGGCTAGGGAGCAGTACTTC. Its translation: CASSPGAEGAREQYF. J is TRBJ2-7 and V is TRBV7-3; 7 bases agree with TRBD1. J was trimmed by 7 bases and V by 5 bases; bases with no gene match: 14. The CDR3 extends over 15 amino acids. In germline, CDR1 is SGHTA, CDR2 FQGTGA.

Here the CDR3 DNA reads TGCAGTGCTACGATTAGGGGGCCAGAAGGAAGAGAGCAGTTCTTC. It translates to CSATIRGPEGREQFF. The V call is TRBV20-1, the J call TRBJ2-1; 7 bases align to TRBD1. This CDR3 comprises 15 residues. V was clipped by 4 bases and J by 10 bases; unmatched bases: 16. The germline CDR1 and CDR2 sequences are DFQATT and SNEGSKA (reference sequence).

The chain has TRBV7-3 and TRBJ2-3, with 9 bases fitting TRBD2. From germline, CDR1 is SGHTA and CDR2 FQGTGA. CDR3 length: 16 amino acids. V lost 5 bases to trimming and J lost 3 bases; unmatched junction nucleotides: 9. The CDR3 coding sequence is TGTGCCAGCAGCCAAAGGGCGGGAGGGCTGACAGATACGCAGTATTTT. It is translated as CASSQRAGGLTDTQYF. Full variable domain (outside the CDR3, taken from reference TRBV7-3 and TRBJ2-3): GAGVSQTPSNKVTEKGKYVELRCDPISGHTALYWYRQSLGQGPEFLIYFQGTGAADDSGLPNDRFFAVRPEGSVSTLKIQRTERGDSAVYLCASSQRAGGLTDTQYFGPGTRLTVL.

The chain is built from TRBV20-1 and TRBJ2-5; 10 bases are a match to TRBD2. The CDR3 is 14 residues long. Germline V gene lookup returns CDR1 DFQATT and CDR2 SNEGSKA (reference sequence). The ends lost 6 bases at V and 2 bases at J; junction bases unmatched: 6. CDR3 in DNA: TGCAGTGCCACTCTAGCGGGGGTGCAAGAGACCCAGTACTTC. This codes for CSATLAGVQETQYF.

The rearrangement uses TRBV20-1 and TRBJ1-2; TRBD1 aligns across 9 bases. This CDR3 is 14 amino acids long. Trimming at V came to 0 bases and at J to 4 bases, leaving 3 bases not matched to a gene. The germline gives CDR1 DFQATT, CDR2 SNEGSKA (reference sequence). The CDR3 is CSARDRGQGYGYTF. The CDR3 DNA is TGCAGTGCTAGAGATAGGGGACAGGGCTATGGCTACACCTTC.

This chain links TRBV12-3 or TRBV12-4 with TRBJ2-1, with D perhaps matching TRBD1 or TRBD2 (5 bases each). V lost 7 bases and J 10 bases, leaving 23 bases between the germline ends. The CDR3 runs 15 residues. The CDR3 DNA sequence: TGTGCCAGCAACACCCGAGGGGCGTTCTTCGACGAGCAGTTCTTC. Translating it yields CASNTRGAFFDEQFF.

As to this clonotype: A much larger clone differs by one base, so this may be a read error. This chain's CDR3 is CSVATRQGSYEQYF. The DNA of the CDR3 is TGCAGCGTCGCAACGAGACAGGGGTCCTACGAGCAGTACTTC. V and J are TRBV29-1 and TRBJ2-7, with 8 bases lining up with TRBD1. After removal of 6 bases from V and 1 base from J, the junction contained 8 bases not matched to a gene. Germline assignment: CDR1 SQVTM and CDR2 ANQGSEA. This CDR3 has 14 amino acids.

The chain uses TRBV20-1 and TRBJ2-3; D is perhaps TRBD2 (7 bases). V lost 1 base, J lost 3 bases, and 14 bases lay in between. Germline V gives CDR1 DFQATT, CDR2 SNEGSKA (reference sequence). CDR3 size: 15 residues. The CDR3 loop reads CSARVSGGETDTQYF. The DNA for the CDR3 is TGCAGTGCTAGAGTTTCGGGGGGCGAGACAGATACGCAGTATTTT.

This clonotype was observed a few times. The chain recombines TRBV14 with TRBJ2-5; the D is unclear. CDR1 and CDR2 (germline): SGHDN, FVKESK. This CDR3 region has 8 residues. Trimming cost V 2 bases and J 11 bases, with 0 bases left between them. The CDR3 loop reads CASSQQYF. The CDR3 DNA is TGTGCCAGCAGCCAACAGTACTTC. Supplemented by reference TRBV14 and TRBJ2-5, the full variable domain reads EAGVTQFPSHSVIEKGQTVTLRCDPISGHDNLYWYRRVMGKEIKFLLHFVKESKQDESGMPNNRFLAERTGGTYSTLKVQPAELEDSGVYFCASSQQYFGPGTRLLVL.

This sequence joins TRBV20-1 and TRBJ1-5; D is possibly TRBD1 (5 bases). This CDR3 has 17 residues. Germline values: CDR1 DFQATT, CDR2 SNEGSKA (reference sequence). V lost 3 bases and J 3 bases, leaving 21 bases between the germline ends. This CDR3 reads CSASSYIEGLYNQPQHF. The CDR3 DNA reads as TGCAGTGCTAGTTCGTATATAGAGGGGCTTTACAATCAGCCCCAGCATTTT.

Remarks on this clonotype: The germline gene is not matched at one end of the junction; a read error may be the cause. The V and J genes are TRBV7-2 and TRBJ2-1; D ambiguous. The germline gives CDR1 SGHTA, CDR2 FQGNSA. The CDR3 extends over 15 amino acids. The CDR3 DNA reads TGTGTCAGCAGCTTCGACCCTAGTTCCTACAATGAGCAGTTCTTC. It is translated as CVSSFDPSSYNEQFF.

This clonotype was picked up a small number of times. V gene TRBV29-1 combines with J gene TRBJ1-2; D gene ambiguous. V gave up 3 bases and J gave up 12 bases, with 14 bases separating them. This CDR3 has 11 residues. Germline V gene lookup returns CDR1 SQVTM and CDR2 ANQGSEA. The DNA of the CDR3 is TGCAGCGTTGATCCGTCAGAAGCAAACACCTTC. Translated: CSVDPSEANTF.

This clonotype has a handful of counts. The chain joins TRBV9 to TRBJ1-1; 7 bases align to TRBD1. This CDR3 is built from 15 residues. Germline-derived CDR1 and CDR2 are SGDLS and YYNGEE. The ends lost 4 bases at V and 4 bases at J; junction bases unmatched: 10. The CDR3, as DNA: TGTGCCAGCAGCTCCCCCCCCGGGACAGCCACTGAAGCTTTCTTT. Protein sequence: CASSSPPGTATEAFF.

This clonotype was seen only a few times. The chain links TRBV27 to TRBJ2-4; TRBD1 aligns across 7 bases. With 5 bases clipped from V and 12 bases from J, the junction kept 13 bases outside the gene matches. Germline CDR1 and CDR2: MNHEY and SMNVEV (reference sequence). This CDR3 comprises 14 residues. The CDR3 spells CASSPQGEGIPQYF. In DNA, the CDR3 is TGTGCCAGCAGTCCGCAGGGGGAAGGTATCCCTCAGTACTTC.

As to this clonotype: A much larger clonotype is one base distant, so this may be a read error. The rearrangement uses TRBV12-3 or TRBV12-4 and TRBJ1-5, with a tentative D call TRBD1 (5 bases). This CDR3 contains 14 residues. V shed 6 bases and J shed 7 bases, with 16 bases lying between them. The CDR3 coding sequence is TGTGCCAGCAGCTCTTGGAACAGGATGCAGCCCCAGCATTTT. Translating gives CASSSWNRMQPQHF.

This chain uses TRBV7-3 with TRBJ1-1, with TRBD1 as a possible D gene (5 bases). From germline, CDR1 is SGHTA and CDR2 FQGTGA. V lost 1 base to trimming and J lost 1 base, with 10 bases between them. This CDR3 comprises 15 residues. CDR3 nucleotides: TGTGCCAGCAGCTTAAGGGGGGACGGGAACACTGAAGCTTTCTTT. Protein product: CASSLRGDGNTEAFF. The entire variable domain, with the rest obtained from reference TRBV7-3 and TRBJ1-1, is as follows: GAGVSQTPSNKVTEKGKYVELRCDPISGHTALYWYRQSLGQGPEFLIYFQGTGAADDSGLPNDRFFAVRPEGSVSTLKIQRTERGDSAVYLCASSLRGDGNTEAFFGQGTRLTVV.

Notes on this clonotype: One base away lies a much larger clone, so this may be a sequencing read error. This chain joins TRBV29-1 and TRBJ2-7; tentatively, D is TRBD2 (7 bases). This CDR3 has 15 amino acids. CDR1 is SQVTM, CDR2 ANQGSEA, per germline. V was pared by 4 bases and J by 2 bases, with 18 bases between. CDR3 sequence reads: CSVGRGPSGAYEQYF. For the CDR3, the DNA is TGCAGCGTTGGGCGGGGGCCGAGTGGGGCCTACGAGCAGTACTTC.

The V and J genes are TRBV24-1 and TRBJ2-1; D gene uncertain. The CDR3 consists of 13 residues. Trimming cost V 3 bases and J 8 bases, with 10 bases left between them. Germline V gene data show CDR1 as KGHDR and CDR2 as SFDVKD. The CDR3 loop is CATSDPRIYEQFF. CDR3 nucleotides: TGTGCCACCAGTGATCCCCGTATTTATGAGCAGTTCTTC.